This section outlines one T cell receptor (beta chain) sequence together with its context. Its target is not known. Trimming took off 2 bases at V and 1 base at J, with 16 bases between the two ends. The V gene's germline CDR1 is SGHKS and CDR2 YYEKEE (reference sequence). The CDR3 extends over 17 amino acids. The sample originates from a study of T cells after yellow fever vaccination. General study findings and limits: Compared with primary, the secondary response was weaker and peaked at day 5, not 15.

TCRdb passed the 5' RACE reads through MiXCR, listing each CDR3 protein once. The sample includes 400,000 or so distinct CDR3 sequences, approximately 19% of them seen just once. The V and J genes are TRBV5-5 and TRBJ2-4; D assignment may be TRBD1 or TRBD2 (5 bases each). This clonotype was sampled from a man between 18 and 29 years old who received the YFV17D yellow fever vaccine. This specimen was PBMCs, taken before the yellow fever booster vaccination. The CDR3 protein is CASSLSGRGYAKNIQYF. CDR3 DNA: TGTGCCAGCAGCTTATCGGGCCGGGGCTACGCCAAAAACATTCAGTACTTC.